The 10 T cell receptor beta chains listed next were all sequenced from one sample in a study of cytomegalovirus exposure and HLA in healthy donors. The PCR had 60 Vbeta and 13 Jbeta primers. Clones were sequenced by immunoSEQ multiplex PCR, and TCRdb holds only the in-frame ones, with some missing. The data hold 150,000 to 180,000 clones, with 70% to 80% observed a single time. Sequencing was done on a sample of PBMCs. The receptors originated from a young man in good health and CMV-seropositive.

The chain combines TRBV27 with TRBJ2-2, with 7 bases aligning to TRBD1. In germline, CDR1 is MNHEY, CDR2 SMNVEV (reference sequence). With V trimmed by 4 bases and J by 5 bases, 10 bases remained unmatched. The CDR3 runs 16 residues. The CDR3 DNA follows: TGTGCCAGCAGTTCCCTGTACAGGGGACAGACCGGGGAGCTGTTTTTT. Amino acid sequence: CASSSLYRGQTGELFF.

This clone occurred a few times. The genes are TRBV7-8 and TRBJ1-5; D is perhaps TRBD1 (5 bases). The CDR3 is made up of 16 amino acids. Trimming shortened V by 5 bases and J by 0 bases, and 14 bases separated the two germline ends. Germline lookup yields CDR1 SGHVS and CDR2 FQNEAQ. The CDR3 DNA follows: TGTGCCAGCAGCCGACAGCTGACCTATAGCAATCAGCCCCAGCATTTT. It yields the protein CASSRQLTYSNQPQHF.

A few counts support this clone. The chain links TRBV5-5 to TRBJ2-7, with TRBD1 matching over 9 bases. In germline, CDR1 is SGHKS, CDR2 YYEKEE (reference sequence). The J segment lost 5 bases and the V segment lost 9 bases, leaving 9 bases of the junction unmatched. The CDR3 totals 13 residues. CDR3 residues: CAKHRDRVDEQYF. In DNA form, the CDR3 reads TGTGCCAAACACCGGGACAGGGTCGACGAGCAGTACTTC.

This clone was found once. The chain is built from TRBV29-1 and TRBJ2-1; TRBD2 matches at 13 bases. Trimming cost V 5 bases and J 7 bases; bases outside gene matches: 8. The CDR3 loop spans 15 amino acids. Germline loops: CDR1 SQVTM, CDR2 ANQGSEA. The CDR3 DNA is TGCAGCGTTTCGACTAGCGGGAGGAGGTTGAATGAGCAGTTCTTC. Translating it yields CSVSTSGRRLNEQFF.

The chain is built from TRBV28 and TRBJ2-4; TRBD1 agrees at 7 bases. CDR1 is MDHEN and CDR2 is SYDVKM in the germline V gene. J lost 8 bases, V lost 4 bases, and 14 bases had no gene match. The CDR3 length is 16 residues. The DNA of the CDR3 is TGTGCCAGCAGTTGGGACAGTATCTTAGCCGTCGACATTCAGTACTTC. Encoded protein: CASSWDSILAVDIQYF.

The rearrangement joins TRBV7-2 to TRBJ1-1, with 7 nucleotides matching TRBD1. J lost 4 bases, V lost 4 bases, and 6 bases had no gene match. Per germline, CDR1 SGHTA and CDR2 FQGNSA. The CDR3 contains 14 residues. The CDR3 loop reads CASSYRQGTTEAFF. The CDR3, as DNA: TGTGCCAGCAGCTACAGACAGGGTACCACTGAAGCTTTCTTT. Supplemented by reference TRBV7-2 and TRBJ1-1, the full variable domain reads GAGVSQSPSNKVTEKGKDVELRCDPISGHTALYWYRQSLGQGLEFLIYFQGNSAPDKSGLPSDRFSAERTGGSVSTLTIQRTQQEDSAVYLCASSYRQGTTEAFFGQGTRLTVV.

The genes are TRBV5-4 and TRBJ2-3, with TRBD1 matching 12 bases. The CDR3 runs to 16 residues. The trim removed 3 bases at V and 4 bases at J, leaving 6 bases unmatched. Germline V gene data show CDR1 as SGHNT and CDR2 as YYREEE (reference sequence). CDR3 bases: TGTGCCAGCAGCTCCCGGGACAGGGGGCTCGCAGATACGCAGTATTTT. This gives the protein CASSSRDRGLADTQYF.

The chain employs TRBV4-3 and TRBJ1-2; D possibly corresponds to TRBD1 (6 bases). Trimming left V 0 bases short and J 8 bases short, with 22 bases between. The CDR3 spans 17 residues. Germline-derived CDR1 and CDR2 are LGHNA and YSLEER. This CDR3 is CASSQEVGRQGNRGYTF. CDR3 sequence (DNA): TGCGCCAGCAGCCAAGAGGTAGGAAGGCAGGGGAATCGCGGCTACACCTTC.

The rearrangement joins TRBV7-6 to TRBJ1-1, with 10 bases matching TRBD1. The CDR3 is 16 residues long. V was pared by 5 bases and J by 1 base, with 7 bases of the junction left unmatched. Germline CDR1 and CDR2: SGHVS and FNYEAQ. The CDR3 nucleotides are TGTGCCAGCAGCGCGGGACAGGGGTGGTCGAACACTGAAGCTTTCTTT. Encoded protein: CASSAGQGWSNTEAFF.

In this sample, this clone turned up a few times. J is TRBJ2-7 and V is TRBV2; tentatively, D is TRBD2 (6 bases). V was pared by 1 base and J by 2 bases, with 18 bases between. The CDR3 totals 17 residues. Germline loops: CDR1 SNHLY, CDR2 FYNNEI. CDR3 in DNA: TGTGCCAGCAGTGAAGGGGGTAGCGGTGGGTTGGCCTACGAGCAGTACTTC. It translates to CASSEGGSGGLAYEQYF.